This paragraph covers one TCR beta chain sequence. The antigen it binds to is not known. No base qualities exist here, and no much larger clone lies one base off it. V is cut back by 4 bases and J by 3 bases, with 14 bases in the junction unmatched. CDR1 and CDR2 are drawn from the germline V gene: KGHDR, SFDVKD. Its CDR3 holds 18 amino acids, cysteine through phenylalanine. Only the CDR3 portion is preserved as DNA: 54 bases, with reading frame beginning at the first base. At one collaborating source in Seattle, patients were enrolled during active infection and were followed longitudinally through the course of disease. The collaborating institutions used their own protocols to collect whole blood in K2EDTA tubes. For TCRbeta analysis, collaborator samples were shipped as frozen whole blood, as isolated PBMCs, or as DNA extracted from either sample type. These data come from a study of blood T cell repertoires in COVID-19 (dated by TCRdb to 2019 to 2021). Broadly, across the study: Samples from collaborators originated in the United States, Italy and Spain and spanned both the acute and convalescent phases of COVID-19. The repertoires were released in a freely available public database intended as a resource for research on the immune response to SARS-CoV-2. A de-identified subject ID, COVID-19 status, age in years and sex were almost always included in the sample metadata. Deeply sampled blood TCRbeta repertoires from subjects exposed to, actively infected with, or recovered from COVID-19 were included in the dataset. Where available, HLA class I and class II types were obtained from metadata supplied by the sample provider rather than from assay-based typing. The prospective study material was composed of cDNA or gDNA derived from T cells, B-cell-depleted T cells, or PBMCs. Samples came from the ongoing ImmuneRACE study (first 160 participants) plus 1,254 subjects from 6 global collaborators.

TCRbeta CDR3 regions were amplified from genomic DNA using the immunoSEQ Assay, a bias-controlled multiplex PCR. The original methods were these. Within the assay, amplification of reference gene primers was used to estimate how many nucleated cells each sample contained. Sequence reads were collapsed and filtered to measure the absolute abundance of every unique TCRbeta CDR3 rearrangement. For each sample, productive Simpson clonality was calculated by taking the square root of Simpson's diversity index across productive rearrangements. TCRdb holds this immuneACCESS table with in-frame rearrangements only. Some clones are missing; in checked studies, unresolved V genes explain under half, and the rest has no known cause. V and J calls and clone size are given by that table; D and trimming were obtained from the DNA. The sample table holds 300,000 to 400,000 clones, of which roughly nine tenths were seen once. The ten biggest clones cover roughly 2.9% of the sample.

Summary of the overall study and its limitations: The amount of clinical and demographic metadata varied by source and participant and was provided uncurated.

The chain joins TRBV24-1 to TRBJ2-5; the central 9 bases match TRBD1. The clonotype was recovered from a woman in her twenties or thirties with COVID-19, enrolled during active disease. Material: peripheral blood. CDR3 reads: CATSDRPRDRVPKETQYF. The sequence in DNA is TGTGCCACCAGTGACAGACCCCGGGACAGGGTTCCGAAAGAGACCCAGTACTTC.